This is a list of T cell receptor beta chains from one sample in a study of blood T cell repertoires in COVID-19. Sequencing was performed with immunoSEQ multiplex PCR; in TCRdb, only in-frame clones are kept and a portion is missing. The sample yields about 76,000 clones, roughly 80% seen once. The source material was peripheral blood. Every receptor here comes from a human donor in a cohort sampled during active COVID-19. The CDR3 runs from the conserved cysteine through the conserved F or W. D genes are given only for firm matches. Where a row states a size, it is once, few, many or the class of an expanded clone; other rows omit it.

abundance	d_gene	v_gene	j_gene	CDR3aa	CDR3nt
few	TRBD1	TRBV3-1/TRBV3-2	TRBJ1-2	CASSRRVGQGNYGYTF	TGTGCCAGCAGCCGACGGGTGGGACAGGGTAACTATGGCTACACCTTC
NA	NA	TRBV5-5	TRBJ2-3	CASSLAPFGTDTQYF	TGTGCCAGCAGCTTGGCTCCGTTTGGCACAGATACGCAGTATTTT
NA	NA	TRBV5-6	TRBJ1-6	CASSLGSVYSPLHF	TGTGCCAGCAGCTTGGGCAGTGTTTATTCACCCCTCCACTTT
few	NA	TRBV11-2	TRBJ2-3	CASSLDDLPTQYF	TGTGCCAGCAGCCTCGATGACTTACCGACGCAGTATTTT
NA	TRBD1	TRBV28	TRBJ1-2	CASSLLQGPVTNYGYTF	TGTGCCAGCAGTTTATTACAGGGGCCCGTTACTAACTATGGCTACACCTTC
NA	TRBD1	TRBV7-2	TRBJ2-1	CASSSTTGVSSYNEQFF	TGTGCCAGCAGCTCGACGACAGGGGTAAGCTCCTACAATGAGCAGTTCTTC
NA	TRBD1	TRBV6-1	TRBJ1-2	CASSEWPALQGSYGYTF	TGTGCCAGCAGTGAATGGCCCGCCCTACAGGGGTCCTATGGCTACACCTTC
NA	NA	TRBV4-1	TRBJ2-5	CASSQEYRQETQYF	TGCGCCAGCAGCCAAGAGTACAGGCAAGAGACCCAGTACTTC
NA	TRBD2	TRBV4-2	TRBJ2-1	CASRPSSGGAHEQFF	TGTGCCAGCAGGCCTTCTAGCGGGGGGGCGCATGAGCAGTTCTTC
NA	TRBD2	TRBV12-5	TRBJ2-7	CASGLSGGSYEQYF	TGTGCTAGTGGTCTCTCGGGGGGTTCCTACGAGCAGTACTTC
NA	TRBD1	TRBV5-1	TRBJ2-7	CASSSQGAAYEQYF	TGCGCCAGCAGCTCTCAGGGGGCCGCCTACGAGCAGTACTTC
NA	TRBD2	TRBV3-1/TRBV3-2	TRBJ2-2	CASSISGGPGELFF	TGTGCCAGCAGCATTAGCGGGGGGCCCGGGGAGCTGTTTTTT
NA	NA	TRBV5-1	TRBJ1-2	CASSLGGGQNYGYTF	TGCGCCAGCAGCTTGGGAGGCGGCCAGAACTATGGCTACACCTTC
NA	NA	TRBV7-3	TRBJ1-1	CASSLGGFNTEAFF	TGTGCCAGCAGCTTAGGGGGGTTTAACACTGAAGCTTTCTTT
NA	NA	TRBV24-1	TRBJ2-3	CATSDGQGGTDTQYF	TGTGCCACCAGTGACGGGCAGGGGGGAACAGATACGCAGTATTTT
NA	NA	TRBV5-1	TRBJ2-7	CASSLWGGRGEQYF	TGCGCCAGCAGCTTGTGGGGGGGGCGCGGCGAGCAGTACTTC
NA	TRBD2	TRBV4-1	TRBJ2-3	CASSQVGLAGGTTDTQYF	TGCGCCAGCAGCCAAGTTGGCCTAGCGGGGGGCACCACAGATACGCAGTATTTT
NA	NA	TRBV14	TRBJ2-5	CASSPPRRGQETQYF	TGTGCCAGCAGCCCCCCACGCCGGGGACAAGAGACCCAGTACTTC
NA	NA	TRBV2	TRBJ1-2	CASSPQGPGYTF	TGTGCCAGCAGTCCACAGGGTCCTGGCTACACCTTC
NA	NA	TRBV30	TRBJ2-7	CAWTPLLHEQYF	TGTGCCTGGACTCCCCTCCTACACGAGCAGTACTTC
NA	TRBD1	TRBV7-9	TRBJ2-1	CASSRTGFEQFF	TGTGCCAGCAGCCGGACAGGGTTTGAGCAGTTCTTC
NA	NA	TRBV10-1	TRBJ1-1	CASSDPATGEAFF	TGCGCCAGCAGTGACCCAGCGACAGGTGAAGCTTTCTTT
NA	TRBD1	TRBV6-1	TRBJ1-3	CASSESDRANTIYF	TGTGCCAGCAGTGAAAGTGACAGGGCGAACACCATATATTTT
NA	TRBD1	TRBV19	TRBJ2-7	CASSIDGRQGGSYEQYF	TGTGCCAGTAGTATAGATGGAAGACAGGGGGGCTCCTACGAGCAGTACTTC
NA	TRBD1	TRBV10-1	TRBJ2-3	CASSDRTGTDTQYF	TGCGCCAGCAGTGATCGGACAGGGACAGATACGCAGTATTTT
NA	NA	TRBV29-1	TRBJ2-1	CSVDSGGQQFF	TGCAGCGTTGACTCCGGGGGTCAGCAGTTCTTC
NA	NA	TRBV7-2	TRBJ2-5	CASRLLGGTQYF	TGTGCCAGCAGACTCTTGGGGGGGACCCAGTACTTC
few	NA	TRBV5-1	TRBJ2-3	CASSLARNYPDTQYF	TGCGCCAGCAGCTTGGCCAGGAATTATCCAGATACGCAGTATTTT
many	NA	TRBV12-5	TRBJ1-5	CASGLVEGQPQHF	TGTGCTAGTGGTTTGGTAGAGGGTCAGCCCCAGCATTTT
NA	NA	TRBV2	TRBJ2-7	CASSEGPTYEQYF	TGTGCCAGCAGTGAAGGTCCCACCTACGAGCAGTACTTC
NA	NA	TRBV7-2	TRBJ2-7	CASSLVREYEQYF	TGTGCCAGCAGCTTAGTTCGGGAGTACGAGCAGTACTTC
NA	TRBD2	TRBV5-1	TRBJ2-7	CASKPSGTGEQYF	TGCGCCAGCAAGCCTAGCGGGACTGGCGAGCAGTACTTC
NA	TRBD1	TRBV23-1	TRBJ1-4	CATPPGQVYEKLFF	TGCGCCACCCCCCCCGGACAGGTCTACGAAAAACTGTTTTTT
few	NA	TRBV6-5	TRBJ1-4	CASSSRLGATNEKLFF	TGTGCCAGCAGTTCCCGCCTGGGCGCAACTAATGAAAAACTGTTTTTT
NA	NA	TRBV3-1/TRBV3-2	TRBJ1-2	CASSQGLQGRTF	TGTGCCAGCAGCCAAGGTCTACAGGGTAGAACCTTC
NA	NA	TRBV5-5	TRBJ2-5	CASSPGQSYQETQYF	TGTGCCAGCAGCCCTGGACAGTCGTACCAAGAGACCCAGTACTTC
few	NA	TRBV6-5	TRBJ2-3	CATGQPDTDTQYF	TGTGCCACTGGACAGCCAGACACAGATACGCAGTATTTT
NA	NA	TRBV19	TRBJ2-3	CASSVGDSTDTQYF	TGTGCCAGTAGTGTGGGAGACAGCACAGATACGCAGTATTTT
NA	NA	TRBV5-1	TRBJ2-5	CASSFLPGEETQYF	TGCGCCAGCAGCTTCCTACCCGGAGAAGAGACCCAGTACTTC
NA	TRBD2	TRBV7-6	TRBJ2-3	CASSELAGGSTDTQYF	TGTGCCAGCAGCGAACTAGCGGGGGGCAGCACAGATACGCAGTATTTT
NA	NA	TRBV19	TRBJ1-1	CASSAGRGGNTEAFF	TGTGCCAGTAGTGCAGGCCGGGGGGGGAACACTGAAGCTTTCTTT
NA	NA	TRBV9	TRBJ2-3	CASSVDSDTQYF	TGTGCCAGCAGCGTAGACTCGGATACGCAGTATTTT
NA	NA	TRBV14	TRBJ1-2	CASSHPSTWGDYGYTF	TGTGCCAGCAGCCACCCAAGCACTTGGGGGGACTATGGCTACACCTTC
NA	NA	TRBV3-1/TRBV3-2	TRBJ1-6	CASSQGAANSPLHF	TGTGCCAGCAGCCAGGGGGCAGCTAATTCACCCCTCCACTTT
NA	NA	TRBV3-1/TRBV3-2	TRBJ1-1	CASSQGGRRAFF	TGTGCCAGCAGCCAAGGAGGGAGGAGAGCTTTCTTT
NA	NA	TRBV2	TRBJ1-4	CASKPEEKLFF	TGTGCCAGCAAGCCAGAGGAGAAACTGTTTTTT
NA	TRBD1	TRBV10-3	TRBJ1-2	CATGDRGNYGYTF	TGTGCCACCGGGGACAGGGGGAACTATGGCTACACCTTC
NA	NA	TRBV6-4	TRBJ2-1	CASSPKAGDPLNEQFF	TGTGCCAGCAGTCCTAAGGCAGGGGATCCCCTCAATGAGCAGTTCTTC
NA	NA	TRBV7-9	TRBJ1-1	CASSRPVRGPNTEAFF	TGTGCCAGCAGCCGACCTGTACGAGGCCCGAACACTGAAGCTTTCTTT
few	NA	TRBV29-1	TRBJ2-7	CSVETGLTYEQYF	TGCAGCGTTGAAACAGGGCTGACCTACGAGCAGTACTTC
few	NA	TRBV6-5	TRBJ2-7	CASSSPGGTLSYEQYF	TGTGCCAGCAGTTCCCCTGGGGGGACCCTCTCCTACGAGCAGTACTTC
NA	NA	TRBV10-1	TRBJ2-7	CASTGPYEQYF	TGCGCCAGCACAGGGCCCTACGAGCAGTACTTC
NA	NA	TRBV7-9	TRBJ1-4	CASSRGDQGQKLFF	TGTGCCAGCAGCCGAGGGGACCAGGGGCAAAAACTGTTTTTT
NA	NA	TRBV7-2	TRBJ1-6	CASSLLKAPLHF	TGTGCCAGCAGTTTACTAAAAGCACCCCTCCACTTT
NA	TRBD1	TRBV24-1	TRBJ2-1	CATSAVRGQGRDEQFF	TGTGCCACCAGTGCTGTCAGGGGACAGGGGCGTGATGAGCAGTTCTTC
NA	TRBD1	TRBV19	TRBJ1-2	CASKEGANYGYTF	TGTGCCAGTAAAGAGGGGGCGAACTATGGCTACACCTTC
NA	NA	TRBV15	TRBJ1-6	CATSRDEELRDIGSPLHF	TGTGCCACCAGCAGAGACGAGGAGCTCAGGGACATTGGTTCACCCCTCCACTTT
NA	TRBD1	TRBV7-8	TRBJ2-2	CASSLRGQANTGELFF	TGTGCCAGCAGCTTAAGGGGACAGGCGAACACCGGGGAGCTGTTTTTT
NA	TRBD1	TRBV11-1	TRBJ2-5	CASSLGDRVRETQYF	TGTGCCAGCAGCTTAGGGGACAGGGTCCGGGAGACCCAGTACTTC